The entry that follows covers one T cell receptor (beta chain) sequence. Its cognate antigen is unknown. This sample was taken from a study of cytomegalovirus exposure and HLA in healthy donors. Study-wide points: When analyzed later, a missense DCLRE1C variant was found to be linked to TCR beta V- and J-gene trimming.

The PCR employed 60 Vbeta primers together with 13 Jbeta primers. Sequencing used immunoSEQ multiplex PCR; TCRdb keeps in-frame clones, though not all of them. Recorded for this sample: about 160,000 clones. Germline-derived CDR1 and CDR2 are SQVTM and ANQGSEA. The V gene end was trimmed by 8 bases and the J gene end by 0 bases; junction bases not matched to a gene: 9. This CDR3 region has 15 residues. J is TRBJ2-3 and V is TRBV29-1, with TRBD2 identical over 9 bases. The clonotype was recovered from a man aged 25 to 40 in good health and CMV-seronegative. Sequences were obtained from PBMCs. The CDR3 nucleotides are TGCAGCATATTGACTAGCGGAACTAGCACAGATACGCAGTATTTT. It is translated as CSILTSGTSTDTQYF.